Reported below is one T cell receptor beta chain. Its antigen is still unknown. Treatment reported: roughly 10-day PBMC culture with coronavirus spike peptide pools or control peptides (ViraFEST assay). The sample is drawn from a study of vaccination and CD4 T cells after COVID-19. CDR1 DFQATT and CDR2 SNEGSKA come from the germline V gene (reference sequence). This CDR3 region has 12 residues. Trimming took 5 bases from V and 3 from J, leaving 10 bases between them. Once obtained from cultured CD4+ T cells, the DNA was sequenced using the Oncomine TCR Beta short-read assay. MiXCR was run by TCRdb on the PCR reads, yielding one entry per CDR3 protein. The sample consists of around 15,000 distinct CDR3 sequences, approximately 56% of them appearing once.

The receptor was isolated from a human donor who had recovered from COVID-19. Sequenced material: CD4+ T cells from blood, cultured in vitro. V is TRBV20-1 and J is TRBJ1-2; D call uncertain. CDR3 residues: CSAVLPDYGYTF. The CDR3 region has the DNA TGCAGTGCTGTGTTGCCAGACTATGGCTACACCTTC.